The clone carrying this T cell receptor (beta chain) appeared a few times. Its antigen is not identified. CDR1 is SGHTA, CDR2 FQGNSA, per germline. V was shortened by 4 bases and J by 2 bases, with 14 bases between the two germline ends. The CDR3 contains 15 residues. The data were taken from a study of response to subunit inactivated influenza vaccine. Whole-study findings and limits: Each seasonal influenza vaccination recruits few new T cells, the authors suggested.

MiXCR, applied by TCRdb to the RT-PCR reads, yields one record per CDR3 protein. Of 650,000 to 800,000 distinct CDR3 sequences listed, approximately 15% are singletons. This chain connects TRBV7-2 to TRBJ2-5; D is possibly TRBD1 or TRBD2 (6 bases each). The clonotype comes from a man aged 45-60 years who received an inactivated influenza vaccine. The specimen was PBMCs from blood, collected 14 to 15 days before vaccination. CDR3 DNA sequence: TGTGCCAGCAGCTGGGGTGGGGGGCGGCAAGAGACCCAGTACTTC. Its translation: CASSWGGGRQETQYF.